These T cell receptor beta chains were read from a single sample in a study of a mutant IDH1 vaccine in newly diagnosed glioma. TCRdb's copy holds only in-frame clones and misses some; the assay was immunoSEQ multiplex PCR. The sample has about 38,000 clones, approximately 80% seen once. These receptors have no known antigen. Specimen: PBMCs, collected from a glioma patient whose treatment included an IDH1 peptide vaccine. The receptors stem from a man between 50 and 59 years old with glioma. Each CDR3 is given with its conserved first and last residue. The D gene is left open where the match is weak. Only some rows state a clone size, as once, few, many or a class for expanded clones.

J gene: TRBJ2-6; D gene: -; clone size: few; V gene: TRBV19; CDR3 protein: CASSITISGANVLTF; CDR3 DNA: TGTGCCAGTAGTATCACAATCTCTGGGGCCAACGTCCTGACTTTC
J gene: TRBJ2-3; D gene: -; clone size: -; V gene: TRBV10-3; CDR3 protein: CAISEGRTDTQYF; CDR3 DNA: TGTGCCATCAGTGAGGGCCGCACAGATACGCAGTATTTT
J gene: TRBJ2-7; D gene: -; clone size: -; V gene: TRBV27; CDR3 protein: CASSLRDGRGHEQYF; CDR3 DNA: TGTGCCAGCAGCCTAAGGGACGGGAGAGGCCACGAGCAGTACTTC
J gene: TRBJ2-2; D gene: -; clone size: -; V gene: TRBV19; CDR3 protein: CASSSLAGTGELFF; CDR3 DNA: TGTGCCAGTAGTTCACTAGCAGGCACCGGGGAGCTGTTTTTT
J gene: TRBJ2-1; D gene: -; clone size: -; V gene: TRBV5-8; CDR3 protein: CASSSTDYNEQFF; CDR3 DNA: TGTGCCAGCAGCTCGACGGATTACAATGAGCAGTTCTTC
J gene: TRBJ1-5; D gene: -; clone size: -; V gene: TRBV19; CDR3 protein: CASTSSDSRSF; CDR3 DNA: TGTGCCAGTACCTCTTCCGACAGCCGGAGCTTT
J gene: TRBJ1-5; D gene: -; clone size: -; V gene: TRBV18; CDR3 protein: CASSPRDQGGQPQHF; CDR3 DNA: TGTGCCAGCTCACCTCGGGACCAAGGGGGTCAGCCCCAGCATTTT
J gene: TRBJ1-2; D gene: -; clone size: -; V gene: TRBV2; CDR3 protein: CASTEGDGYTF; CDR3 DNA: TGTGCCAGCACCGAGGGGGATGGCTACACCTTC
J gene: TRBJ1-5; D gene: -; clone size: -; V gene: TRBV2; CDR3 protein: CASSLQGGGQPQHF; CDR3 DNA: TGTGCCAGCAGTCTACAGGGTGGGGGTCAGCCCCAGCATTTT
J gene: TRBJ1-5; D gene: -; clone size: few; V gene: TRBV5-1; CDR3 protein: CASSLDGSNQPQHF; CDR3 DNA: TGCGCCAGCAGCTTGGACGGCAGCAATCAGCCCCAGCATTTT
J gene: TRBJ2-1; D gene: -; clone size: -; V gene: TRBV6-6; CDR3 protein: CASSRGGDHEQFF; CDR3 DNA: TGTGCCAGCTCTAGGGGGGGCGACCATGAGCAGTTCTTC
J gene: TRBJ1-5; D gene: -; clone size: -; V gene: TRBV4-1; CDR3 protein: CASSQRRDGLNQPQHF; CDR3 DNA: TGCGCCAGCAGCCAACGACGCGACGGACTGAATCAGCCCCAGCATTTT
J gene: TRBJ2-5; D gene: TRBD1; clone size: -; V gene: TRBV6-6; CDR3 protein: CASSFRQGVGETQYF; CDR3 DNA: TGTGCCAGCAGTTTCCGACAGGGCGTCGGAGAGACCCAGTACTTC
J gene: TRBJ2-7; D gene: -; clone size: -; V gene: TRBV18; CDR3 protein: CASSPPTVYEQYF; CDR3 DNA: TGTGCCAGCTCACCACCGACAGTATACGAGCAGTACTTC
J gene: TRBJ1-4; D gene: -; clone size: few; V gene: TRBV5-8; CDR3 protein: CASSLAWQLNATNEKLFF; CDR3 DNA: TGTGCCAGCAGCTTGGCCTGGCAGCTAAACGCAACTAATGAAAAACTGTTTTTT
J gene: TRBJ1-2; D gene: -; clone size: -; V gene: TRBV2; CDR3 protein: CATRTTNYGYTF; CDR3 DNA: TGTGCCACCCGGACTACTAACTATGGCTACACCTTC
J gene: TRBJ2-5; D gene: TRBD2; clone size: -; V gene: TRBV6-4; CDR3 protein: CASIREGETQYF; CDR3 DNA: TGTGCCAGCATCCGGGAGGGGGAGACCCAGTACTTC
J gene: TRBJ1-1; D gene: -; clone size: -; V gene: TRBV30; CDR3 protein: CAWSVLGTEAFF; CDR3 DNA: TGTGCCTGGAGTGTACTCGGCACTGAAGCTTTCTTT
J gene: TRBJ2-2; D gene: -; clone size: once; V gene: TRBV7-8; CDR3 protein: CASSFPSTGELFF; CDR3 DNA: TGTGCCAGCAGCTTCCCCAGCACCGGGGAGCTGTTTTTT
J gene: TRBJ2-5; D gene: -; clone size: once; V gene: TRBV6-5; CDR3 protein: CASSGSAVATQYF; CDR3 DNA: TGTGCCAGCAGTGGGTCAGCGGTGGCGACCCAGTACTTC
J gene: TRBJ2-1; D gene: TRBD1; clone size: -; V gene: TRBV29-1; CDR3 protein: CSVTGQAANEQFF; CDR3 DNA: TGCAGCGTTACCGGACAGGCCGCCAATGAGCAGTTCTTC
J gene: TRBJ1-5; D gene: TRBD1; clone size: -; V gene: TRBV7-8; CDR3 protein: CASSLDRVRGYSNQPQHF; CDR3 DNA: TGTGCCAGCAGCCTCGACAGGGTAAGGGGCTATAGCAATCAGCCCCAGCATTTT
J gene: TRBJ1-2; D gene: TRBD1; clone size: -; V gene: TRBV28; CDR3 protein: CASSLTGGAIYGYTF; CDR3 DNA: TGTGCCAGCAGTTTGACAGGGGGCGCAATCTATGGCTACACCTTC
J gene: TRBJ1-6; D gene: -; clone size: once; V gene: TRBV7-8; CDR3 protein: CASSNPERNGESSYNSPLHF; CDR3 DNA: TGTGCCAGCAGCAACCCGGAGCGTAACGGAGAGAGCTCCTATAATTCACCCCTCCACTTT
J gene: TRBJ1-5; D gene: -; clone size: -; V gene: TRBV6-1; CDR3 protein: CASSEAGVRQPQHF; CDR3 DNA: TGTGCCAGCAGTGAAGCGGGGGTAAGGCAGCCCCAGCATTTT
J gene: TRBJ2-1; D gene: -; clone size: -; V gene: TRBV7-2; CDR3 protein: CASSLDESAYNEQFF; CDR3 DNA: TGTGCCAGCAGCTTAGATGAAAGCGCTTACAATGAGCAGTTCTTC
J gene: TRBJ1-5; D gene: -; clone size: -; V gene: TRBV18; CDR3 protein: CASSLLRNQPQHF; CDR3 DNA: TGTGCCAGCTCACTACTACGAAATCAGCCCCAGCATTTT
J gene: TRBJ1-1; D gene: -; clone size: -; V gene: TRBV11-3; CDR3 protein: CASSLRGPEAFF; CDR3 DNA: TGTGCCAGCAGCTTACGAGGCCCTGAAGCTTTCTTT
J gene: TRBJ1-2; D gene: -; clone size: -; V gene: TRBV5-6; CDR3 protein: CASSLAAETNYGYTF; CDR3 DNA: TGTGCCAGCAGCTTGGCGGCAGAAACTAACTATGGCTACACCTTC
J gene: TRBJ2-7; D gene: -; clone size: -; V gene: TRBV5-1; CDR3 protein: CASSDSSYEQYF; CDR3 DNA: TGCGCCAGCTCGGACAGTTCCTACGAGCAGTACTTC
J gene: TRBJ1-2; D gene: -; clone size: -; V gene: TRBV5-1; CDR3 protein: CASSLATALYGYTF; CDR3 DNA: TGCGCCAGCAGCTTGGCTACGGCTCTCTACGGCTACACCTTC
J gene: TRBJ2-5; D gene: -; clone size: -; V gene: TRBV11-2; CDR3 protein: CASSLQETQYF; CDR3 DNA: TGTGCCAGCAGCTTACAAGAGACCCAGTACTTC
J gene: TRBJ1-3; D gene: -; clone size: -; V gene: TRBV6-5; CDR3 protein: CASSPGTQGNTIYF; CDR3 DNA: TGTGCCAGCAGTCCGGGCACACAAGGAAACACCATATATTTT
J gene: TRBJ1-2; D gene: -; clone size: -; V gene: TRBV7-3; CDR3 protein: CASSLTGGSGYTF; CDR3 DNA: TGTGCCAGCAGCTTAACGGGCGGCTCTGGCTACACCTTC
J gene: TRBJ1-4; D gene: TRBD1; clone size: -; V gene: TRBV7-9; CDR3 protein: CASSLAPARGLGLFF; CDR3 DNA: TGTGCCAGCAGCTTAGCCCCGGCCAGGGGGTTAGGACTGTTTTTT
J gene: TRBJ1-1; D gene: TRBD1; clone size: -; V gene: TRBV10-3; CDR3 protein: CAISEMTGEDTEAFF; CDR3 DNA: TGTGCCATCAGTGAGATGACAGGGGAGGACACTGAAGCTTTCTTT
J gene: TRBJ2-5; D gene: TRBD1; clone size: -; V gene: TRBV2; CDR3 protein: CASSGQGIQTQYF; CDR3 DNA: TGTGCCAGCAGTGGACAGGGAATCCAGACCCAGTACTTC
J gene: TRBJ1-2; D gene: -; clone size: -; V gene: TRBV6-5; CDR3 protein: CASSYLLESGYTF; CDR3 DNA: TGTGCCAGCAGTTACTTGTTGGAAAGTGGCTACACCTTC
J gene: TRBJ2-5; D gene: TRBD1; clone size: few; V gene: TRBV19; CDR3 protein: CASSPRTGEETQYF; CDR3 DNA: TGTGCCAGTAGTCCAAGGACAGGGGAAGAGACCCAGTACTTC
J gene: TRBJ2-1; D gene: -; clone size: once; V gene: TRBV6-5; CDR3 protein: CASSYRVAPRNEQFF; CDR3 DNA: TGTGCCAGCAGTTACAGAGTAGCGCCGCGGAATGAGCAGTTCTTC
J gene: TRBJ1-3; D gene: -; clone size: -; V gene: TRBV4-1; CDR3 protein: CASSQDRGSDSGNTIYF; CDR3 DNA: TGCGCCAGCAGCCAAGATCGGGGCAGCGATTCTGGAAACACCATATATTTT
J gene: TRBJ2-7; D gene: TRBD2; clone size: -; V gene: TRBV5-1; CDR3 protein: CASSLVGTSTYEQYF; CDR3 DNA: TGCGCCAGCAGCTTGGTAGGGACTAGCACCTACGAGCAGTACTTC
J gene: TRBJ2-7; D gene: -; clone size: -; V gene: TRBV27; CDR3 protein: CASSLQKSYEQYF; CDR3 DNA: TGTGCCAGCAGTTTACAGAAGTCCTACGAGCAGTACTTC
J gene: TRBJ2-3; D gene: -; clone size: -; V gene: TRBV7-9; CDR3 protein: CASSLQGTIGYLDTQYF; CDR3 DNA: TGTGCCAGCAGCTTGCAAGGGACGATTGGATACCTAGATACGCAGTATTTT
J gene: TRBJ1-1; D gene: -; clone size: -; V gene: TRBV18; CDR3 protein: CASSRGTSDTEAFF; CDR3 DNA: TGTGCCAGCTCACGGGGAACCTCGGACACTGAAGCTTTCTTT
J gene: TRBJ2-4; D gene: -; clone size: -; V gene: TRBV19; CDR3 protein: CASSIGWAQVMAKNIQYF; CDR3 DNA: TGTGCCAGTAGTATCGGATGGGCTCAAGTCATGGCCAAAAACATTCAGTACTTC
J gene: TRBJ1-1; D gene: -; clone size: -; V gene: TRBV6-1; CDR3 protein: CASSATTGSEAFF; CDR3 DNA: TGTGCCAGCAGCGCAACCACAGGGAGTGAAGCTTTCTTT
J gene: TRBJ2-5; D gene: -; clone size: once; V gene: TRBV5-1; CDR3 protein: CASSGRTGQETQYF; CDR3 DNA: TGCGCCAGCAGCGGGAGGACAGGTCAAGAGACCCAGTACTTC
J gene: TRBJ2-7; D gene: -; clone size: -; V gene: TRBV11-3; CDR3 protein: CASSATASSYEQYF; CDR3 DNA: TGTGCCAGCAGCGCCACAGCGAGCTCCTACGAGCAGTACTTC
J gene: TRBJ1-5; D gene: -; clone size: -; V gene: TRBV18; CDR3 protein: CASSPGGGQPQHF; CDR3 DNA: TGTGCCAGCTCACCGGGGGGTGGTCAGCCCCAGCATTTT
J gene: TRBJ1-2; D gene: -; clone size: -; V gene: TRBV6-5; CDR3 protein: CASSKSESNYGYTF; CDR3 DNA: TGTGCCAGCTCCAAATCGGAGAGCAATTATGGCTACACCTTC
J gene: TRBJ1-1; D gene: -; clone size: -; V gene: TRBV2; CDR3 protein: CASKEGVGDEAFF; CDR3 DNA: TGTGCCAGCAAGGAGGGGGTCGGGGACGAAGCTTTCTTT
J gene: TRBJ2-2; D gene: TRBD2; clone size: -; V gene: TRBV19; CDR3 protein: CASSILAGGQQELFF; CDR3 DNA: TGTGCCAGTAGTATCCTAGCGGGGGGTCAACAGGAGCTGTTTTTT
J gene: TRBJ1-1; D gene: -; clone size: -; V gene: TRBV28; CDR3 protein: CASSPRTAPGLAFF; CDR3 DNA: TGTGCCAGCAGTCCACGTACAGCTCCGGGTCTGGCTTTCTTT
J gene: TRBJ2-1; D gene: TRBD2; clone size: -; V gene: TRBV10-3; CDR3 protein: CAISASGYRYNEQFF; CDR3 DNA: TGTGCCATCAGTGCTAGCGGGTACAGGTACAATGAGCAGTTCTTC
J gene: TRBJ1-4; D gene: -; clone size: once; V gene: TRBV6-5; CDR3 protein: CASGREKLFF; CDR3 DNA: TGTGCCAGCGGTAGAGAAAAACTGTTTTTT
J gene: TRBJ1-1; D gene: -; clone size: -; V gene: TRBV19; CDR3 protein: CASSTLSVLNTEAFF; CDR3 DNA: TGTGCCAGTAGTACCCTCTCTGTGTTGAACACTGAAGCTTTCTTT